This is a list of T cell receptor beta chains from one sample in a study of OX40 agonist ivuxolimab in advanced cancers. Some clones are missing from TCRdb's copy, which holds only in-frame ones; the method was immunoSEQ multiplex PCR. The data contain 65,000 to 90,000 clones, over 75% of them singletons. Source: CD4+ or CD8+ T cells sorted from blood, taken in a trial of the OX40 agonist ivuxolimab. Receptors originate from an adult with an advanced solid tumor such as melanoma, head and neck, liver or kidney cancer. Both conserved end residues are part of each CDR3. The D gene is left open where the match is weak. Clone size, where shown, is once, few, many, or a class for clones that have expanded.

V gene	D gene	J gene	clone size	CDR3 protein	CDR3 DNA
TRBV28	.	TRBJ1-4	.	CASRGFEEKLFF	TGTGCCAGCAGGGGTTTTGAGGAAAAACTGTTTTTT
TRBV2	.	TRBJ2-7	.	CASRPEARVGQYF	TGTGCCAGCAGGCCGGAGGCCCGGGTGGGGCAGTACTTC
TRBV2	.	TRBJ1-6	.	CASSRDSPYNSPLHF	TGTGCCAGCAGCCGAGACAGTCCTTATAATTCACCCCTCCACTTT
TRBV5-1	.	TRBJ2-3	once	CASSRRGTPPTQFPDTQYF	TGCGCCAGCAGCCGGAGGGGGACTCCGCCGACTCAATTCCCAGATACGCAGTATTTT
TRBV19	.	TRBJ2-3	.	CASRAQGASDTQYF	TGTGCCAGTAGGGCCCAGGGTGCGTCAGATACGCAGTATTTT
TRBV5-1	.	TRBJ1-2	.	CASSFPSTGGGGYTF	TGCGCCAGCAGCTTCCCTTCGACAGGCGGGGGGGGCTACACCTTC
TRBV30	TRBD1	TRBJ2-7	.	CAWSVQTGGSEQYF	TGTGCCTGGAGTGTACAGACAGGGGGAAGCGAGCAGTACTTC
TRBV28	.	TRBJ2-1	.	CASSPDTPSSYNEQFF	TGTGCCAGCAGTCCCGACACTCCTAGCTCCTACAATGAGCAGTTCTTC
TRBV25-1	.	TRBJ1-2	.	CASSGGYGYTF	TGTGCCAGCAGTGGTGGCTATGGCTACACCTTC
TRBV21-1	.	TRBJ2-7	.	CASADRAGPSYEQYF	TGTGCCAGCGCCGACCGAGCCGGACCTTCCTACGAGCAGTACTTC
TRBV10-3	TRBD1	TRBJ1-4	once	CAIKGDRVGEKLFF	TGTGCCATCAAGGGGGACAGGGTAGGGGAAAAACTGTTTTTT
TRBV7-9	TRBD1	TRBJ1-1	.	CASSLDRAWTEAFF	TGTGCCAGCAGTCTCGACAGGGCGTGGACTGAAGCTTTCTTT
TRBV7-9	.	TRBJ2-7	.	CASSLAKKNGEQYF	TGTGCCAGCAGCTTAGCCAAGAAAAATGGAGAGCAGTACTTC
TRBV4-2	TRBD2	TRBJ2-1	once	CASSYGLAGGNEQFF	TGTGCCAGCAGCTACGGACTAGCGGGGGGTAATGAGCAGTTCTTC
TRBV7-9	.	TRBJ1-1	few	CAIQGQGGLNTEAFF	TGTGCCATCCAGGGTCAAGGAGGACTGAACACTGAAGCTTTCTTT
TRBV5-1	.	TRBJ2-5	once	CASRDREGETQYF	TGCGCCAGCAGGGACAGGGAGGGCGAGACCCAGTACTTC
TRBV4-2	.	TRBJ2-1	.	CASSHRQEVNNEQFF	TGTGCCAGCAGCCACCGGCAGGAGGTGAATAATGAGCAGTTCTTC
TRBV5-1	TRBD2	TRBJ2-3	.	CASSAGLAPGFSTDTQYF	TGCGCCAGCAGCGCGGGACTAGCGCCAGGTTTTAGCACAGATACGCAGTATTTT